This passage covers 6 T cell receptor beta chains from one sample sequenced in a study of T cells in Graves' hyperthyroidism and ophthalmopathy. TCR beta CDR3 region amplification was performed from RNA transcripts. Carried out on the TCR CDR3, a first-round RT-PCR used the HTBI primer set. One entry per CDR3 protein, called by TCRdb with MiXCR from the multiplex PCR reads. The repertoire includes around 350,000 distinct CDR3 sequences, 20% to 25% of them detected once, and around 70% sits in the top ten. Source material: blood. The receptors stem from a man in his fifties with Graves' hyperthyroidism.

The J gene is TRBJ2-1, the V gene TRBV5-1; 8 bases align to TRBD2. Trimming at V came to 4 bases and at J to 3 bases, leaving 9 bases not matched to a gene. From germline, CDR1 is SGHRS and CDR2 YFSETQ. This CDR3 region has 16 residues. CDR3 sequence: CASSPGSGTLYNEQFF. CDR3 in DNA: TGCGCCAGCAGCCCGGGTAGCGGGACCCTCTACAATGAGCAGTTCTTC. Looking up the rest from reference TRBV5-1 and TRBJ2-1 gives the full variable domain: KAGVTQTPRYLIKTRGQQVTLSCSPISGHRSVSWYQQTPGQGLQFLFEYFSETQRNKGNFPGRFSGRQFSNSRSEMNVSTLELGDSALYLCASSPGSGTLYNEQFFGPGTRLTVL.

The rearrangement joins TRBV20-1 to TRBJ1-5; D gene ambiguous. V gave up 6 bases and J gave up 7 bases, with 16 bases separating them. The CDR3 covers 13 residues. Germline V gives CDR1 DFQATT, CDR2 SNEGSKA (reference sequence). CDR3: CSATKGPGQPQHF. The CDR3, as DNA: TGCAGTGCCACTAAAGGCCCGGGGCAGCCCCAGCATTTT.

This clonotype has a count of ten or more. This chain connects TRBV20-1 to TRBJ2-3; D gene unclear. Germline V gene data show CDR1 as DFQATT and CDR2 as SNEGSKA (reference sequence). This CDR3 contains 12 residues. V lost 6 bases, J lost 2 bases, and 9 bases lay in between. CDR3 sequence: CSAIDNTDTQYF. CDR3 nucleotide sequence: TGCAGTGCGATCGACAACACAGATACGCAGTATTTT.

In this sample, this clonotype turned up a few times. The rearrangement uses TRBV7-3 and TRBJ2-3, with D possibly being TRBD2 (6 bases). V lost 2 bases and J lost 6, with 9 bases in between. The germline gives CDR1 SGHTA, CDR2 FQGTGA. The CDR3 is made up of 13 amino acids. As DNA, the CDR3 is TGTGCCAGCAGCTTATTTGGAGGGGATACGCAGTATTTT. Amino acid sequence: CASSLFGGDTQYF.

This clonotype has just one count. This chain joins TRBV20-1 and TRBJ1-1; D gene ambiguous. The ends were cut back, 6 bases at V and 0 bases at J, with 14 bases in the middle. The germline V gene encodes CDR1 DFQATT and CDR2 SNEGSKA (reference sequence). The length of the CDR3 is 14 residues. This chain's CDR3 is CSATLAQMNTEAFF. CDR3 bases: TGCAGTGCCACCCTGGCACAGATGAACACTGAAGCTTTCTTT.

This clonotype was seen a handful of times. The genes are TRBV7-6 and TRBJ2-3, with 7 nucleotides matching TRBD2. The CDR3 runs to 16 residues. Trimming cost V 7 bases and J 5 bases; bases outside gene matches: 15. In germline, CDR1 is SGHVS, CDR2 FNYEAQ. Written as DNA, the CDR3 is TGTGCCAGCACCCCACGCCAGGGAGTAGCGGGAGATACGCAGTATTTT. Translation gives CASTPRQGVAGDTQYF.